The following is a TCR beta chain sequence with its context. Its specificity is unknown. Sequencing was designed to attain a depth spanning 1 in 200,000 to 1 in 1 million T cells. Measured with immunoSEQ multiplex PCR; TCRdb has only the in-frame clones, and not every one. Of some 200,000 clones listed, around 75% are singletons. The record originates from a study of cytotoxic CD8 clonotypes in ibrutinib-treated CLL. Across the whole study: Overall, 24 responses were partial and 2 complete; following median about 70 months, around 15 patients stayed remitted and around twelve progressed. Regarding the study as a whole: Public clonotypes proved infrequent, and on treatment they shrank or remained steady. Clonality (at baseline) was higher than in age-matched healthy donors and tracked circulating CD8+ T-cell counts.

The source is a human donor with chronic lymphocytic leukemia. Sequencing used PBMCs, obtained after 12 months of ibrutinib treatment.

Here the CDR3 DNA reads TGTGCCAGCTCACCGGGACAGGGGATGAACACTGAAGCTTTCTTT. The encoded protein is CASSPGQGMNTEAFF. The V and J genes are TRBV18 and TRBJ1-1, with TRBD1 identical over 10 bases. With 3 bases clipped from V and 0 bases from J, the junction kept 1 base outside the gene matches. The CDR3 loop spans 15 amino acids. Germline loops: CDR1 KGHSH, CDR2 LQKENI.